This T cell receptor (beta chain) was sequenced during a study of T cell responses to AZD1222 COVID-19 vaccine. V lost 5 bases to trimming and J lost 13 bases, with 15 bases between them. This CDR3 comprises 13 residues. The germline gives CDR1 SGHAT, CDR2 FQNNGV. Sequencing used immunoSEQ multiplex PCR; TCRdb keeps in-frame clones, though not all of them. The repertoire holds some 80,000 clones, with about 90% as singletons. The sequence derives from an adult in good health. The source material was peripheral blood, sampled on day 0 of AZD1222 vaccination. This chain joins TRBV11-2 and TRBJ1-6; D unresolved. CDR3 protein: CASSPRAADPLHF. CDR3 coding DNA: TGTGCCAGCAGCCCCCGCGCGGCAGATCCCCTCCACTTT.